The 13 T cell receptor beta chains in this list originate from one sample, sequenced in a study of technical replicates of blood from a handful of donors (dated by TCRdb to 2016 to 2017). Library generation was performed with the immunoSEQ multiplex PCR assay. TCRdb holds this immuneACCESS table with in-frame rearrangements only. Some clones are missing; in checked studies, unresolved V genes explain under half, and the rest has no known cause. The sample profile shows roughly 6,500 clones; almost 97% of them were found once. Jointly, the top ten make up roughly 7.5% of the sample. Specimen: PBMCs. These receptors all come from a human donor in good health.

The gene calls are TRBV18 and TRBJ2-2, with unresolved D. V lost 0 bases, J lost 14 bases, and 13 bases lay in between. CDR1 KGHSH and CDR2 LQKENI come from the germline V gene. The CDR3 length is 13 residues. The CDR3 here is CASSPPSAGSLFF. DNA of the CDR3: TGTGCCAGCTCACCACCTTCGGCAGGATCACTGTTTTTT.

The rearrangement joins TRBV7-9 to TRBJ2-5; 8 bases are shared with TRBD1. Germline CDR1 and CDR2: SEHNR and FQNEAQ (reference sequence). V shed 5 bases and J 3 bases; nucleotides not matched to a gene: 14. This CDR3 is built from 17 residues. CDR3 bases: TGTGCCAGCAGCCCCCCCGTCGGGCAGGGGGCCGAAGAGACCCAGTACTTC. Translating it yields CASSPPVGQGAEETQYF.

The chain is built from TRBV11-2 and TRBJ2-1; D might be TRBD2 (7 bases). Trimming took off 2 bases at V and 8 bases at J, with 13 bases between the two ends. From germline, CDR1 is SGHAT and CDR2 FQNNGV. This CDR3 has 14 residues. DNA for the CDR3: TGTGCCAGCAGCTTAAACCGGGGGGCCGATGAGCAGTTCTTC. Amino acids: CASSLNRGADEQFF.

A single count supports this clone. The chain couples TRBV5-6 to TRBJ2-7, with D possibly TRBD2 on 6 matching bases. The V and J ends lost 1 base and 2 bases respectively, with 16 bases between them. The CDR3 consists of 16 residues. The germline V gene has CDR1 SGHDT and CDR2 YYEEEE. CDR3: CASSLLRGTDAYEQYF. CDR3 coding DNA: TGTGCCAGCAGCTTGTTACGCGGGACCGATGCCTACGAGCAGTACTTC.

The CDR3 DNA follows: TGCGCCAGCAGCTCAGGACAGGGGAATGAAAAACTGTTTTTT. This codes for CASSSGQGNEKLFF. The V call is TRBV5-1, the J call TRBJ1-4, with TRBD1 matching 9 bases. The V gene's germline CDR1 is SGHRS and CDR2 YFSETQ. This CDR3 has 14 residues. With V trimmed by 3 bases and J by 5 bases, 2 bases remained unmatched.

The chain joins TRBV7-3 to TRBJ2-1; 10 bases line up with TRBD2. The CDR3 extends over 15 amino acids. In germline, CDR1 is SGHTA, CDR2 FQGTGA. J was trimmed by 1 base and V by 4 bases; bases with no gene match: 1. Written as DNA, the CDR3 is TGTGCCAGCAGCTCGACTAGCGGGTCCTACAATGAGCAGTTCTTC. Translated, it gives CASSSTSGSYNEQFF.

The chain employs TRBV11-3 and TRBJ2-7; 9 bases are a match to TRBD2. Germline CDR1 and CDR2: SGHNT and YENEEA. Unmatched junction bases numbered 13, after V lost 6 bases and J lost 4 bases. The CDR3 loop spans 16 amino acids. The CDR3 nucleotides are TGTGCCAGCAGTGGGGGGGCTAGCGGGGACGGATACGAGCAGTACTTC. This codes for CASSGGASGDGYEQYF.

V gene TRBV11-2 combines with J gene TRBJ2-7; TRBD2 agrees at 8 bases. Trimming removed 7 bases from V and 3 bases from J; junction bases left unmatched: 8. The CDR3 is 14 residues long. The germline V gene encodes CDR1 SGHAT and CDR2 FQNNGV. The CDR3 loop reads CASNSGGDHYEQYF. CDR3 nucleotides: TGTGCCAGCAACTCGGGGGGGGATCACTACGAGCAGTACTTC.

V is TRBV6-1 and J is TRBJ2-3, with 7 bases lining up with TRBD1. Germline loops: CDR1 MNHNS, CDR2 SASEGT. This CDR3 comprises 15 residues. V lost 8 bases, J lost 4 bases, and 12 bases stayed unmatched. CDR3 loop: CASRKGAAASDTQYF. The CDR3 region has the DNA TGTGCCAGCCGAAAGGGGGCAGCGGCCTCAGATACGCAGTATTTT.

The chain is built from TRBV11-2 and TRBJ2-3; 7 nucleotides match TRBD2. The trim removed 5 bases at V and 1 base at J, leaving 6 bases unmatched. The CDR3 has 15 amino acids. The germline CDR1 and CDR2 sequences are SGHAT and FQNNGV. CDR3 region: CASSPLGGGTDTQYF. CDR3 DNA sequence: TGTGCCAGCAGCCCCCTGGGGGGGGGCACAGATACGCAGTATTTT. Supplemented by reference TRBV11-2 and TRBJ2-3, the full variable domain reads EAGVAQSPRYKIIEKRQSVAFWCNPISGHATLYWYQQILGQGPKLLIQFQNNGVVDDSQLPKDRFSAERLKGVDSTLKIQPAKLEDSAVYLCASSPLGGGTDTQYFGPGTRLTVL.

The V and J genes are TRBV29-1 and TRBJ1-1; D uncertain. Trimming left V 5 bases short and J 4 bases short, with 14 bases between. The CDR3 consists of 13 residues. Germline V lookup: CDR1 SQVTM, CDR2 ANQGSEA. CDR3 sequence: CSVNVAEFTEAFF. The CDR3 DNA sequence: TGCAGCGTTAACGTCGCCGAGTTCACTGAAGCTTTCTTT.

The chain couples TRBV11-3 to TRBJ2-1; maybe TRBD1 (6 bases). Germline V CDR1 and CDR2: SGHNT, YENEEA. The CDR3 consists of 15 residues. Trimming took off 0 bases at V and 5 bases at J, with 11 bases between the two ends. The CDR3 is CASSLDQGINNEQFF. The CDR3 DNA reads TGTGCCAGCAGCTTAGATCAGGGGATCAACAATGAGCAGTTCTTC.

The genes are TRBV11-3 and TRBJ2-7, with 11 bases lining up with TRBD2. With V trimmed by 5 bases and J by 5 bases, 5 bases remained unmatched. Germline CDR1 is SGHNT and CDR2 is YENEEA. The CDR3 contains 14 residues. CDR3 bases: TGTGCCAGCAGCCCCACTAGCGGGAGCCACGAGCAGTACTTC. Its protein is CASSPTSGSHEQYF.